Below, one TCR beta chain is given with its context. The data are from a study of CD8+ T cells in alopecia areata. At the level of the study: The study gave treated patients oral tofacitinib at 5 to 10 mg twice daily.

Treatment defined: oral pan-JAK inhibitor, 5-10 mg twice daily. CDR1 and CDR2 (germline): SQVTM, ANQGSEA. CDR3 size: 19 residues. V lost 3 bases, J lost 3 bases, and 19 bases stayed unmatched. RNA was extracted and reverse transcribed into cDNA as the sequencing template. TCRdb keeps only in-frame clones here, not all; method: immunoSEQ multiplex PCR. Counted here are approximately 100,000 clones, approximately 90% occurring once; the ten biggest clones make up around 10%. V and J are TRBV29-1 and TRBJ2-4; 8 positions match TRBD2. The origin of this receptor is a human donor with alopecia areata. Sample: CD8+ T cells sorted from blood, taken at approximately week 30, from a patient treated with tofacitinib. In DNA, the CDR3 is TGCAGCGTTGAGAGTAGGGTAGTAGCGGGAACGGGAGTCAAAAACATTCAGTACTTC. Amino acid sequence: CSVESRVVAGTGVKNIQYF.